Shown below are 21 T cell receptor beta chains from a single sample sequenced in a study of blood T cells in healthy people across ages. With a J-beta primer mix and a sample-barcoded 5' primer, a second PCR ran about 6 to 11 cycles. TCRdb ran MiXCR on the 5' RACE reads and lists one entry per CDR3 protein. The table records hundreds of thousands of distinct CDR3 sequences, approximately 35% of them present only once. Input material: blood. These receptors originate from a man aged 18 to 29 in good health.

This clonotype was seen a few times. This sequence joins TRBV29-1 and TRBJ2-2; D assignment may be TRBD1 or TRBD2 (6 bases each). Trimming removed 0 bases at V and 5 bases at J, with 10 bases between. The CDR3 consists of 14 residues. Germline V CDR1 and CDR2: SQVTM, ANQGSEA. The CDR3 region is CSVEEGGGTGELFF. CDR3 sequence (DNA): TGCAGCGTTGAAGAAGGAGGGGGTACCGGGGAGCTGTTTTTT.

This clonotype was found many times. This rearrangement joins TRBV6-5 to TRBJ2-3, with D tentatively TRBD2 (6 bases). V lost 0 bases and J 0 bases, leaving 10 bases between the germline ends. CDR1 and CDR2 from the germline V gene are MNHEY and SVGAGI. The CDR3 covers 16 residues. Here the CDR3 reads CASSYSRRGSTDTQYF. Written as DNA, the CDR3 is TGTGCCAGCAGTTACTCGCGGAGGGGAAGCACAGATACGCAGTATTTT.

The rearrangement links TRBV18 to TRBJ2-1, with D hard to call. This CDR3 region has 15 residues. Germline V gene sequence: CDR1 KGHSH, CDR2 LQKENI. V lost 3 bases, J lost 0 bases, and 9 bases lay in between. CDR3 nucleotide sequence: TGTGCCAGCTCACCGTCAGAAAGCTCCTACAATGAGCAGTTCTTC. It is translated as CASSPSESSYNEQFF.

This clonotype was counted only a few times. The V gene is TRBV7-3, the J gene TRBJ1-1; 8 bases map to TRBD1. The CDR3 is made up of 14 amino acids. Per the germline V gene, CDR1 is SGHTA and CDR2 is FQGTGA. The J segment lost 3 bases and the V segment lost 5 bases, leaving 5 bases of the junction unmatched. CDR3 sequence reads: CASSAGQGDTEAFF. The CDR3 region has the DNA TGTGCCAGCAGCGCCGGACAGGGCGACACTGAAGCTTTCTTT.

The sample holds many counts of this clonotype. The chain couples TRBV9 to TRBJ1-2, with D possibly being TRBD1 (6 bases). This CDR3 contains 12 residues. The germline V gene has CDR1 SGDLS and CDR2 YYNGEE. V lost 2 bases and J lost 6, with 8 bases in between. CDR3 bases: TGTGCCAGCAGCGTGCAGGGGAATGGCTACACCTTC. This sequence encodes CASSVQGNGYTF.

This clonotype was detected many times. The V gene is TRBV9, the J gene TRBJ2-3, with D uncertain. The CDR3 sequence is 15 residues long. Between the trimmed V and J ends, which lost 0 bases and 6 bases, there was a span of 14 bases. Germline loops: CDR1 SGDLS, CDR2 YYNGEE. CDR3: CASSVGAFLGDTQYF. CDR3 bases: TGTGCCAGCAGCGTAGGTGCCTTCCTCGGGGATACGCAGTATTTT.

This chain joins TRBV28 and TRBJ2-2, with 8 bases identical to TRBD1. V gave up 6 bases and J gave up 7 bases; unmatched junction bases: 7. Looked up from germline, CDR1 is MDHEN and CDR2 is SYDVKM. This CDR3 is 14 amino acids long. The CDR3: CASSLPGGGGELFF. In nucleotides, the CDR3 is TGTGCCAGCAGCCTCCCAGGGGGCGGCGGGGAGCTGTTTTTT. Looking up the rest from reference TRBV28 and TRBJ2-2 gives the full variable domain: DVKVTQSSRYLVKRTGEKVFLECVQDMDHENMFWYRQDPGLGLRLIYFSYDVKMKEKGDIPEGYSVSREKKERFSLILESASTNQTSMYLCASSLPGGGGELFFGEGSRLTVL.

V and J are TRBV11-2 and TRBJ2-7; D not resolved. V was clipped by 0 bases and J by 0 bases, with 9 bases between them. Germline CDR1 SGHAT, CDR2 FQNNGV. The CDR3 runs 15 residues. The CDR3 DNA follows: TGTGCCAGCAGCTTAGAGGGTTGGAGCTCCTACGAGCAGTACTTC. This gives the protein CASSLEGWSSYEQYF.

The CDR3 DNA sequence: TGTGCCAGCAGCCAAGACCCAGGCGACAACTATGGCTACACCTTC. It encodes CASSQDPGDNYGYTF. The chain joins TRBV4-2 to TRBJ1-2, with unresolved D. The germline CDR1 and CDR2 sequences are LGHNA and YNFKEQ. Trimming removed 0 bases at V and 2 bases at J, with 10 bases between. The CDR3 runs to 15 residues.

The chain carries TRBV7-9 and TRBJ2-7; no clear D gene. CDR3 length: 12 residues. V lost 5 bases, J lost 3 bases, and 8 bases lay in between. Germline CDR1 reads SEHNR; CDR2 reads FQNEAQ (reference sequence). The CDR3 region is CASSPPNYEQYF. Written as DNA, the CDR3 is TGTGCCAGCAGCCCACCCAACTACGAGCAGTACTTC.

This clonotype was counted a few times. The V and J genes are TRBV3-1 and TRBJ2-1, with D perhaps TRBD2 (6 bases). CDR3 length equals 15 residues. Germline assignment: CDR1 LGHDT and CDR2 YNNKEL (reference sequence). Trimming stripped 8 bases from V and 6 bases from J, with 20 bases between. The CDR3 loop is CASRGGTTGTNEQFF. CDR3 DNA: TGTGCCAGCCGAGGAGGGACGACGGGAACCAATGAGCAGTTCTTC.

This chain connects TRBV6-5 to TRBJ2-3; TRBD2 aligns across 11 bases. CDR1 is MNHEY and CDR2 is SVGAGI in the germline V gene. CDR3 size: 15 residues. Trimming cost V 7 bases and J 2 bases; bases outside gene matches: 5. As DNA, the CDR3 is TGTGCCAGCACCTCTAGCGGGGGGTCCACAGATACGCAGTATTTT. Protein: CASTSSGGSTDTQYF.

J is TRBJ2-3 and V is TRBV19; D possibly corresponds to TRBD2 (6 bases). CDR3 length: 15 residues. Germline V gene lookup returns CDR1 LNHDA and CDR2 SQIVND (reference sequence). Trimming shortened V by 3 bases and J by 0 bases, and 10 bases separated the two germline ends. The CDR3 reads CASSMWRGSTDTQYF. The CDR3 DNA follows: TGTGCCAGTAGTATGTGGAGGGGCAGCACAGATACGCAGTATTTT.

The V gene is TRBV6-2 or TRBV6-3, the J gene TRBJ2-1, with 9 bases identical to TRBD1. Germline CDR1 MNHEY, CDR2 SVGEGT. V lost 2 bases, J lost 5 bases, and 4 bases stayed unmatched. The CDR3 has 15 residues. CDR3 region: CASSYGQGKNNEQFF. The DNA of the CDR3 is TGTGCCAGCAGTTACGGACAGGGGAAGAACAATGAGCAGTTCTTC.

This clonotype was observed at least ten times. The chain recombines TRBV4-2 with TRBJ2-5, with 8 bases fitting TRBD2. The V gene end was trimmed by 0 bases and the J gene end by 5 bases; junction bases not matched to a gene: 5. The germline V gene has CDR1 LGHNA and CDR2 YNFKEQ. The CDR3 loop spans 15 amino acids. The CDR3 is CASSQDRLARETQYF. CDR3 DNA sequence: TGTGCCAGCAGCCAAGATCGACTAGCGCGGGAGACCCAGTACTTC.

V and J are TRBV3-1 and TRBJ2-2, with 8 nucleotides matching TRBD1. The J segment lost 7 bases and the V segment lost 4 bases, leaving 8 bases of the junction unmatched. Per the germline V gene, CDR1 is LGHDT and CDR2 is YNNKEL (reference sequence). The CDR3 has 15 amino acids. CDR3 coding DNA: TGTGCCAGCAGCCCCGCTGGACAGGGACTCGGGGAGCTGTTTTTT. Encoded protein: CASSPAGQGLGELFF.

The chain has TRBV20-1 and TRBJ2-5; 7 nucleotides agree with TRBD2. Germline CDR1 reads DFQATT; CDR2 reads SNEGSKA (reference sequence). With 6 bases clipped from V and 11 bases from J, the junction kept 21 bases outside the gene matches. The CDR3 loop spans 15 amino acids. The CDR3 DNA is TGCAGTGCGCCTCCCGGGACTACAACTCCCGGTGAGCAGTACTTC. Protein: CSAPPGTTTPGEQYF.

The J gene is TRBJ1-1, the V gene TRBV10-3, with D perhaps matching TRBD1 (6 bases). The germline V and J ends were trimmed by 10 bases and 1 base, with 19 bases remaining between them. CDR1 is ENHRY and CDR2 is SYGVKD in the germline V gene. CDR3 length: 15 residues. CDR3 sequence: CATEMGQGQNTEAFF. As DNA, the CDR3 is TGTGCCACCGAGATGGGGCAGGGGCAGAACACTGAAGCTTTCTTT.

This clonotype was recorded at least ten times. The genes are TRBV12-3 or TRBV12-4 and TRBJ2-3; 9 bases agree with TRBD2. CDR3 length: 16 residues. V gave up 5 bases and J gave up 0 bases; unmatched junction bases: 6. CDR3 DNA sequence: TGTGCCAGCAGTCCTGGGACTAGCCCTAGCACAGATACGCAGTATTTT. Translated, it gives CASSPGTSPSTDTQYF.

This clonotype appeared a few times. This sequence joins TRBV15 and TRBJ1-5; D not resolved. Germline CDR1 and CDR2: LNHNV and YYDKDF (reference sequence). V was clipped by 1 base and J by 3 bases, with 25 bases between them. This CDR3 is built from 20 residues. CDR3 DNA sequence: TGTGCCACCAGCAGAGTCCACCTTGAATTCCAGCGTCCTACCAATCAGCCCCAGCATTTT. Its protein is CATSRVHLEFQRPTNQPQHF.

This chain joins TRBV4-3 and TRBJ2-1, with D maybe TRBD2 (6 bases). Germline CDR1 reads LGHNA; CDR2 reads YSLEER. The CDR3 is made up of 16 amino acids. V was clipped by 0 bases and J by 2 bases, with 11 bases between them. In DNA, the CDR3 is TGCGCCAGCAGCCAAGATCGACTAGAAACCTACAATGAGCAGTTCTTC. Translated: CASSQDRLETYNEQFF.